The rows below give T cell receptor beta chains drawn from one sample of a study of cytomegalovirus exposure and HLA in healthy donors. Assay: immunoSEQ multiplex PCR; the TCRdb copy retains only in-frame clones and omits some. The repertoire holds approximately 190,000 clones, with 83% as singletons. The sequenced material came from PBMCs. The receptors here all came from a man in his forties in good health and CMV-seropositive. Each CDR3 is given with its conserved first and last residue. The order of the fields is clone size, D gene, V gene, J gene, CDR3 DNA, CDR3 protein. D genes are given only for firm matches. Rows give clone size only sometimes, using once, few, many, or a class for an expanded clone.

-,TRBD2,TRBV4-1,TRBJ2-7,TGCGCCAGCAGCCAAGTAACGACTAGCGGGAGGTACGAGCAGTACTTC,CASSQVTTSGRYEQYF
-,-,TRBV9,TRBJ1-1,TGTGCCAGCAGCGTACAGGAAGCTGAAGCTTTCTTT,CASSVQEAEAFF
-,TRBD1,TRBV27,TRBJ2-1,TGTGCCAGCAGGCCGGGACAGGGGGGGCTACTTGGCCGGGAAAATGAGCAGTTCTTC,CASRPGQGGLLGRENEQFF
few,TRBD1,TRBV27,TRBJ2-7,TGTGCCAGCAGTCAGAGGACAGGCCTTAACTCCTACGAGCAGTACTTC,CASSQRTGLNSYEQYF
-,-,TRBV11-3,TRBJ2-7,TGTGCCAGCAGCTTAGCTGGCGGGACCTACGAGCAGTACTTC,CASSLAGGTYEQYF
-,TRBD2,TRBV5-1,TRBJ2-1,TGCGCCAGCAGTCCTCACCCTATGGGGGAGGGGTACAATGAGCAGTTCTTC,CASSPHPMGEGYNEQFF
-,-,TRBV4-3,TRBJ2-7,TGCGCCAGCAGCCAAGAATTCGCCAGGGTCTACGAGCAGTACTTC,CASSQEFARVYEQYF
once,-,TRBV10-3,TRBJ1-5,TGTGCCATCAGTGATGGGCCAGGGTCCAATCAGCCCCAGCATTTT,CAISDGPGSNQPQHF
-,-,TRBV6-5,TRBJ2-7,TGTGCCAGCAGAAAACAGGGACCCTCCTACGAGCAGTACTTC,CASRKQGPSYEQYF
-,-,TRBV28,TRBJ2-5,TGTGCCAGCCGGCAGGGGCAAGAGACCCAGTACTTC,CASRQGQETQYF
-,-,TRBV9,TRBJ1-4,TGTGCCAGCAGCGTAGAGGCAGGGAGGGATGAAAAACTGTTTTTT,CASSVEAGRDEKLFF
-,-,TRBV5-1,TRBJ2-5,TGCGCCAGCACCCACGGGGGGCTACCCCAAGAGACCCAGTACTTC,CASTHGGLPQETQYF
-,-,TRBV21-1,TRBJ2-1,TGTGCCAGCAGCACCCATTGCAGGGGGTCCTACAATGAGCAGTTCTTC,CASSTHCRGSYNEQFF
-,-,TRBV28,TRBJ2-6,TGTGCCAGCAGTCTTTCCATCATTAGACCGACAGCCTACCCCTCTGGGGCCAACGTCCTGACTTTT,CASSLSIIRPTAYPSGANVLTF
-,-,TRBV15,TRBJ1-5,TGTGCCACCAGCAGAGAAGTGGCAAATAGCAATCAGCCCCAGCATTTT,CATSREVANSNQPQHF
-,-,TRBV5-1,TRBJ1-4,TGCGCCAGCAGCTTGGGACCGTCCGGGGATGAAAAACTGTTTTTT,CASSLGPSGDEKLFF
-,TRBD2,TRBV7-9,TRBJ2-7,TGTGCCAGCAGCCGGGGGACTAGCGGACGATACGAGCAGTACTTC,CASSRGTSGRYEQYF
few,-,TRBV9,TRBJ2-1,TGTGCCAGCAGCGCCGGGGGAGCCTACAATGAGCAGTTCTTC,CASSAGGAYNEQFF
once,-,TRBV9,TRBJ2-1,TGTGCCAGCAGCGTGGCTACGGGGAGCTCCTACAATGAGCAGTTCTTC,CASSVATGSSYNEQFF
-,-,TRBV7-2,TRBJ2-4,TGTGCCAGCAGCTTACAGGGGAAGAGGACAGCCAAAAACATTCAGTACTTC,CASSLQGKRTAKNIQYF
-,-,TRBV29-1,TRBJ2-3,TGCAGCGTTGGAACTAGTAACATCGATACGCAGTATTTT,CSVGTSNIDTQYF
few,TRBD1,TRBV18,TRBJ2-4,TGTGCCAGCTCACCGGGGGGACAGGGGGCGATACTAGCCAAAAACATTCAGTACTTC,CASSPGGQGAILAKNIQYF
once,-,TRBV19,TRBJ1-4,TGTGCCAGTAGTATGCCTGGGGCCGCAACTAATGAAAAACTGTTTTTT,CASSMPGAATNEKLFF
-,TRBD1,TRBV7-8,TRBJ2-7,TGTGCCAGCAGCGTACAGGGACAGGGGGCTCAAGAGCAGTACTTC,CASSVQGQGAQEQYF
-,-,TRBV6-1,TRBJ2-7,TGTGCCAGCAGTGAAAGCGACAGCCGTTACGAGCAGTACTTC,CASSESDSRYEQYF
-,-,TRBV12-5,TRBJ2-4,TGTGCTAGTGGTCCCGACCCGGGAGCCAAAAACATTCAGTACTTC,CASGPDPGAKNIQYF
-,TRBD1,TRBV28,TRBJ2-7,TGTGCCAGCAGTTTAGCAGGGGGCGCGTACGAGCAGTACTTC,CASSLAGGAYEQYF
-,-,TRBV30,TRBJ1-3,TGTGCCTGGTCCCGCGGCGACTCTGGAAACACCATATATTTT,CAWSRGDSGNTIYF
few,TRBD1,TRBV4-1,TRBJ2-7,TGCGCCAGCAGCCAGGGACAGGGGGGAACCTACGAGCAGTACTTC,CASSQGQGGTYEQYF
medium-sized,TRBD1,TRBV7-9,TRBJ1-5,TGTGCCAGCAGCTACGCGGGGACAGGTTCCAATCAGCCCCAGCATTTT,CASSYAGTGSNQPQHF
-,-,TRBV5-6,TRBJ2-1,TGTGCCAGCAGCTTTGATAGAACCCCCTACAATGAGCAGTTCTTC,CASSFDRTPYNEQFF